This passage covers 23 T cell receptor beta chains from one sample sequenced in a study of cytomegalovirus exposure and HLA in healthy donors. Primers included in the PCR were 60 Vbeta and 13 Jbeta primers. The data were produced by immunoSEQ multiplex PCR, yet TCRdb's version contains in-frame clones alone and is incomplete. The profile shows over 100,000 clones, roughly two thirds of them singletons. The sequenced sample was PBMCs. Receptors were obtained from a woman between 25 and 40 years old in good health and CMV-seronegative.

This clone has only a few counts. The V gene is TRBV5-4, the J gene TRBJ2-1, with 9 bases identical to TRBD2. The CDR3 has 15 residues. The germline CDR1 and CDR2 sequences are SGHNT and YYREEE (reference sequence). The trim removed 2 bases at V and 3 bases at J, leaving 3 bases unmatched. In nucleotides, the CDR3 is TGTGCCAGCAGCTTCCCTAGCGGGGACTACAATGAGCAGTTCTTC. Amino acid sequence: CASSFPSGDYNEQFF.

The chain combines TRBV6-1 with TRBJ2-3; weak D call: TRBD2 (5 bases). The CDR3 contains 15 residues. CDR1 MNHNS and CDR2 SASEGT come from the germline V gene. The germline V and J ends were trimmed by 4 bases and 6 bases, with 17 bases remaining between them. This chain's CDR3 is CASSGRFVPTDTQYF. DNA for the CDR3: TGTGCCAGCAGTGGGAGGTTTGTGCCTACGGATACGCAGTATTTT.

This clone is a singleton in its sample. The CDR3, as DNA: TGTGCCAGCAGCCTCGCACCACGCGACGAGCAGTACTTC. Its protein product is CASSLAPRDEQYF. V is TRBV9 and J is TRBJ2-7; D is ambiguous. This CDR3 spans 13 amino acids. The germline V gene has CDR1 SGDLS and CDR2 YYNGEE. Trimming pared 4 bases from V and 5 bases from J, leaving 13 bases between. Full variable domain (rest looked up from reference TRBV9 and TRBJ2-7): DSGVTQTPKHLITATGQRVTLRCSPRSGDLSVYWYQQSLDQGLQFLIQYYNGEERAKGNILERFSAQQFPDLHSELNLSSLELGDSALYFCASSLAPRDEQYFGPGTRLTVT.

The genes are TRBV28 and TRBJ2-5; D unresolved. CDR3 length: 13 residues. CDR1 is MDHEN and CDR2 is SYDVKM in the germline V gene. V lost 1 base and J lost 4, with 7 bases in between. The CDR3 DNA reads TGTGCCAGCAGTTTATCAAATAGAGAGACCCAGTACTTC. Encoded protein: CASSLSNRETQYF. Together with reference TRBV28 and TRBJ2-5, the CDR3 gives the full variable domain: DVKVTQSSRYLVKRTGEKVFLECVQDMDHENMFWYRQDPGLGLRLIYFSYDVKMKEKGDIPEGYSVSREKKERFSLILESASTNQTSMYLCASSLSNRETQYFGPGTRLLVL.

The chain carries TRBV27 and TRBJ2-7, with TRBD1 as a possible D gene (6 bases). The CDR3 is 14 residues long. V lost 5 bases, J lost 0 bases, and 11 bases lay in between. The germline CDR1 and CDR2 sequences are MNHEY and SMNVEV (reference sequence). The CDR3 DNA follows: TGTGCCAGCAGTGTCAACAGGGTCTCCTACGAGCAGTACTTC. It encodes CASSVNRVSYEQYF.

V usage is TRBV6-1 and J usage is TRBJ1-2; 10 nucleotides agree with TRBD1. CDR1 and CDR2 from the germline V gene are MNHNS and SASEGT. The ends lost 5 bases at V and 8 bases at J; junction bases unmatched: 2. The length of the CDR3 is 12 residues. The DNA of the CDR3 is TGTGCCAGCAGTCGACAGGGGGCAGGCTACACCTTC. Its protein is CASSRQGAGYTF.

This clone was seen more than once but under ten times. The rearrangement links TRBV25-1 to TRBJ1-2, with D hard to call. The CDR3 is 12 amino acids. Trimming left V 3 bases short and J 7 bases short, with 9 bases between. Germline loops: CDR1 MGHDK, CDR2 SYGVNS. The CDR3 DNA sequence: TGTGCCAGCAGTGACCTACCGAGTGGCTACACCTTC. This encodes CASSDLPSGYTF.

This clone was observed a handful of times. CDR3 protein: CASSLSGGPGREANEQYF. The CDR3 DNA follows: TGCGCCAGCAGCCTGTCAGGGGGGCCGGGGCGGGAGGCCAACGAGCAGTACTTC. V is TRBV5-1 and J is TRBJ2-7; a weak D match, TRBD2 (8 bases). The CDR3 runs to 18 residues. Trimming removed 4 bases from V and 5 bases from J, with 28 bases in between. Germline V gene sequence: CDR1 SGHRS, CDR2 YFSETQ. The whole variable domain, filled in from reference TRBV5-1 and TRBJ2-7, reads KAGVTQTPRYLIKTRGQQVTLSCSPISGHRSVSWYQQTPGQGLQFLFEYFSETQRNKGNFPGRFSGRQFSNSRSEMNVSTLELGDSALYLCASSLSGGPGREANEQYFGPGTRLTVT.

Points on this clone: Germline is not matched at one junction end, which may reflect a read error. V gene TRBV7-7 combines with J gene TRBJ2-2; D is ambiguous. CDR3 size: 13 residues. CDR1 and CDR2 (germline): SSHAT, FNYEAQ (reference sequence). CDR3 region: CASSLDELGELFF. Written as DNA, the CDR3 is TGTGCTAGCAGCTTAGACGAGCTAGGGGAGCTGTTTTTT.

V gene TRBV6-5 combines with J gene TRBJ1-2; no definite D call. Trimming pared 6 bases from V and 2 bases from J, leaving 10 bases between. CDR1 and CDR2 (germline): MNHEY, SVGAGI. CDR3 length equals 13 residues. CDR3 DNA sequence: TGTGCCAGCAGCGACGGGATGAACTATGGCTACACCTTC. Translated: CASSDGMNYGYTF.

Only a few counts were recorded for this clone. V is TRBV14 and J is TRBJ2-5; 7 bases fit TRBD1. Germline-derived CDR1 and CDR2 are SGHDN and FVKESK. The CDR3 is made up of 16 amino acids. The V segment lost 0 bases and the J segment 1 base; nucleotides outside the gene matches: 5. CDR3 nucleotides: TGTGCCAGCAGCCAAGAGAACTGGGACAGCCAAGAGACCCAGTACTTC. Encoded protein: CASSQENWDSQETQYF. The full variable domain, with the rest looked up from reference TRBV14 and TRBJ2-5, is EAGVTQFPSHSVIEKGQTVTLRCDPISGHDNLYWYRRVMGKEIKFLLHFVKESKQDESGMPNNRFLAERTGGTYSTLKVQPAELEDSGVYFCASSQENWDSQETQYFGPGTRLLVL.

The chain combines TRBV7-2 with TRBJ1-6; TRBD1 matches 7 bases. The CDR3 runs to 16 residues. Looked up from germline, CDR1 is SGHTA and CDR2 is FQGNSA. The ends lost 1 base at V and 4 bases at J; junction bases unmatched: 4. The CDR3 protein is CASSLGGTEYNSPLHF. The DNA for the CDR3 is TGTGCCAGCAGCTTAGGCGGGACAGAGTATAATTCACCCCTCCACTTT.

With regard to this clone: The junction departs from germline at one end; a sequencing error may be responsible. The same CDR3 arises from other DNA sequences in this sample as well. This chain joins TRBV11-2 and TRBJ1-4; tentative D call: TRBD1 (6 bases). The CDR3 loop spans 15 amino acids. Germline loops: CDR1 SGHAT, CDR2 FQNNGV. The CDR3 reads CASSTFRDKVEKLFF. The CDR3 nucleotides read TGTGCCAGCAGCACCTTCAGGGACAAGGTTGAAAAATTGTTTTTT. Full variable domain (rest looked up from reference TRBV11-2 and TRBJ1-4): EAGVAQSPRYKIIEKRQSVAFWCNPISGHATLYWYQQILGQGPKLLIQFQNNGVVDDSQLPKDRFSAERLKGVDSTLKIQPAKLEDSAVYLCASSTFRDKVEKLFFGSGTQLSVL.

The chain links TRBV7-8 to TRBJ1-5; no clear D. This CDR3 has 16 residues. Trimming pared 3 bases from V and 2 bases from J, leaving 14 bases between. Germline V gives CDR1 SGHVS, CDR2 FQNEAQ. CDR3 protein: CASSFSGLLGNQPQHF. The CDR3 DNA follows: TGTGCCAGCAGCTTTTCTGGTCTTCTAGGCAATCAGCCCCAGCATTTT.

The chain combines TRBV30 with TRBJ1-1; perhaps TRBD1 as D (5 bases). This CDR3 comprises 15 residues. CDR1 and CDR2 from the germline V gene are GTSNPN and SVGIG (reference sequence). Between the trimmed V and J ends, which lost 1 base and 0 bases, there was a span of 12 bases. The CDR3 DNA follows: TGTGCCTGGAGTGGTGACAGTATGATGAACACTGAAGCTTTCTTT. This sequence encodes CAWSGDSMMNTEAFF.

A few counts support this clone. CDR3 nucleotide sequence: TGTGCCAGCAGCTTAGTTGGATCTAGCGGGATAACAGATACGCAGTATTTT. This translates into CASSLVGSSGITDTQYF. The genes are TRBV7-2 and TRBJ2-3, with 9 bases aligning to TRBD2. Germline loops: CDR1 SGHTA, CDR2 FQGNSA. V was clipped by 1 base and J by 3 bases; unmatched bases: 8. The CDR3 loop spans 17 amino acids.

V gene TRBV5-4 combines with J gene TRBJ1-6, with D uncertain. Deletions cut 1 base from V and 8 bases from J, with 10 bases between. Per germline, CDR1 SGHNT and CDR2 YYREEE (reference sequence). The CDR3 contains 14 residues. CDR3 DNA sequence: TGTGCCAGCAGCTTGTCATCCATGTATTCACCCCTCCACTTT. Translation: CASSLSSMYSPLHF.

Remarks on this clone: One end of the junction varies from germline; a read error may be responsible. V and J are TRBV7-7 and TRBJ2-5; the match to TRBD2 covers 8 bases. The CDR3 spans 16 residues. Germline assignment: CDR1 SSHAT and CDR2 FNYEAQ (reference sequence). The CDR3 sequence is CASSAGLGGYQETQYF. CDR3 sequence (DNA): TGTGCTAGCAGCGCGGGACTAGGGGGTTACCAAGAGACCCAGTACTTC. Full variable domain (outside the CDR3, taken from reference TRBV7-7 and TRBJ2-5): GAGVSQSPRYKVTKRGQDVTLRCDPISSHATLYWYQQALGQGPEFLTYFNYEAQPDKSGLPSDRFSAERPEGSISTLTIQRTEQRDSAMYRCASSAGLGGYQETQYFGPGTRLLVL.

This chain joins TRBV10-3 and TRBJ1-2, with D possibly TRBD1 on 6 matching bases. The CDR3 has 12 residues. Germline V lookup: CDR1 ENHRY, CDR2 SYGVKD. V lost 3 bases and J 8 bases, leaving 10 bases between the germline ends. In nucleotides, the CDR3 is TGTGCCATCAGTGAACAGGGTGACGGCTACACCTTC. This gives the protein CAISEQGDGYTF.

This clone was seen more than once but under ten times. The V and J genes are TRBV4-1 and TRBJ2-2, with D hard to call. The V end was cut by 1 base, the J end by 0 bases, with 9 bases between. The germline V gene has CDR1 MGHRA and CDR2 YSYEKL. There are 16 residues in the CDR3. The CDR3 reads CASSQGMGPNTGELFF. As DNA, the CDR3 is TGCGCCAGCAGCCAAGGTATGGGCCCGAACACCGGGGAGCTGTTTTTT.

This clone was recorded a few times. The chain has TRBV7-3 and TRBJ2-7; D possibly corresponds to TRBD2 (5 bases). Germline V CDR1 and CDR2: SGHTA, FQGTGA. Between the trimmed V and J ends, which lost 2 bases and 6 bases, there was a span of 8 bases. The CDR3 has 12 amino acids. CDR3 in DNA: TGTGCCAGCAGCTTAGATCGGGGCGAGCAGTACTTC. This codes for CASSLDRGEQYF. The variable domain in full, with the rest retrieved from reference TRBV7-3 and TRBJ2-7, is GAGVSQTPSNKVTEKGKYVELRCDPISGHTALYWYRQSLGQGPEFLIYFQGTGAADDSGLPNDRFFAVRPEGSVSTLKIQRTERGDSAVYLCASSLDRGEQYFGPGTRLTVT.

The chain links TRBV5-1 to TRBJ1-1, with D unclear. This CDR3 region has 12 residues. Trimming removed 3 bases from V and 5 bases from J, with 8 bases in between. CDR1 and CDR2 (germline): SGHRS, YFSETQ. CDR3 in DNA: TGCGCCAGCAGCTCAGGACTTACTGAAGCTTTCTTT. As protein: CASSSGLTEAFF.

The chain combines TRBV10-1 with TRBJ2-5, with a possible D match to TRBD2 (6 bases). The J call is in doubt because the DNA end fits TRBJ2-7 better. CDR3 length equals 14 residues. Germline lookup yields CDR1 WNHNN and CDR2 SYGVQD (reference sequence). The CDR3 loop reads CASSPGSELYEQYF. Written as DNA, the CDR3 is TGCGCCAGCAGTCCCGGGAGCGAGCTATACGAGCAGTACTTC.